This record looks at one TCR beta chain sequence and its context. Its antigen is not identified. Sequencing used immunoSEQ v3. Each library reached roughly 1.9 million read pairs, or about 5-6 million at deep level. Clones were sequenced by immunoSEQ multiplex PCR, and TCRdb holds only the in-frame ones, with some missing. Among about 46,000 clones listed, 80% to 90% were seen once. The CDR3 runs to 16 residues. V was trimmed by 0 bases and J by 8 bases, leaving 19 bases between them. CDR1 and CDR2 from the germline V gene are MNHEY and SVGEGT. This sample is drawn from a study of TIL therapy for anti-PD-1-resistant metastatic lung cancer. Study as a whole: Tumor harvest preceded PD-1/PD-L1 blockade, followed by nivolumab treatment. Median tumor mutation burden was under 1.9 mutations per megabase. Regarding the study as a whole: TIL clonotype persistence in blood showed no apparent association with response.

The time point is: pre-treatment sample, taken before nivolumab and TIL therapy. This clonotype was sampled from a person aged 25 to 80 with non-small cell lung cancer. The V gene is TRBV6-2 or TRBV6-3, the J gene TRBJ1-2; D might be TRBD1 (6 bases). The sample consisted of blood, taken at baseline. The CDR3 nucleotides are TGTGCCAGCAGTTACTCGATCGGTCTCAGGGGTGCCGGCTACACCTTC. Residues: CASSYSIGLRGAGYTF.